This T cell receptor (beta chain) is drawn from a study of blood T cell repertoires in COVID-19. Looking at the study overall: COVID-19 samples from acute and convalescent phases originated in the United States, Italy and Spain.

Generated by immunoSEQ multiplex PCR, the TCRdb table keeps only in-frame clones and is missing some. The profile shows 110,000 or so clones, roughly 87% of them singletons. V trimming: 5 bases; J trimming: 2 bases; junction bases outside the gene matches: 11. Germline loops: CDR1 LNHDA, CDR2 SQIVND (reference sequence). This CDR3 has 17 residues. Sequenced input: peripheral blood. The genes are TRBV19 and TRBJ1-1; 10 positions agree with TRBD1. The source of this sequence is a human donor in a cohort sampled during active COVID-19. As DNA, the CDR3 is TGTGCCAGTAGTCTCCCGGGACAGGGGATATTAAACACTGAAGCTTTCTTT. Its translation: CASSLPGQGILNTEAFF.